This T cell receptor (beta chain) was found in a study of blood T cell repertoires in COVID-19. Whole-study context: Both acute and convalescent COVID-19 samples were obtained from the United States, Italy and Spain. The cDNA or gDNA used as material had been derived from T cells, B-cell-depleted T cells, or PBMCs.

Germline CDR1 is DFQATT and CDR2 is SNEGSKA (reference sequence). CDR3 length equals 16 residues. Trimming cost V 3 bases and J 3 bases; bases outside gene matches: 10. Methods used by the authors: Amplifying reference gene primers gave estimates of nucleated cell counts. The data were produced by immunoSEQ multiplex PCR, yet TCRdb's version contains in-frame clones alone and is incomplete. That table supplies the V and J calls and clone size; D and trimming were determined from the DNA. Of just over 650,000 clones in the sample, more than 80% were seen once. The sequence derives from a young woman with acute or convalescent COVID-19. The chain combines TRBV20-1 with TRBJ2-7; 11 bases align to TRBD1. Sequenced: peripheral blood. The CDR3 region is CSASTGQGARIYEQYF. DNA of the CDR3: TGCAGTGCTAGTACCGGACAGGGGGCCCGAATCTACGAGCAGTACTTC.